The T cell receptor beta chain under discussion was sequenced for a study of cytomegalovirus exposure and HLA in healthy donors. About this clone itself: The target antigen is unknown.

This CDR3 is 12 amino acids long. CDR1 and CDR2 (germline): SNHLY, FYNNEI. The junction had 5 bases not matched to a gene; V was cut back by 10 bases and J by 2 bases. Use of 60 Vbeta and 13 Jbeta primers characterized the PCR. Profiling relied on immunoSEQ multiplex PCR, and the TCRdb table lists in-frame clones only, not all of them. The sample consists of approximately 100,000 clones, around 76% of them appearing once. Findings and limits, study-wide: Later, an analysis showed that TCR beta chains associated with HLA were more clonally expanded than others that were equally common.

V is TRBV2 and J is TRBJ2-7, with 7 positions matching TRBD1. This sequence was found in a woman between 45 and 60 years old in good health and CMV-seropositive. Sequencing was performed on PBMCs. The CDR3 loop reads CANGQETYEQYF. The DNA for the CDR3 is TGTGCCAACGGACAGGAGACCTACGAGCAGTACTTC. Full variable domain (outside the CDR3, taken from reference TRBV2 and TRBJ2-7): EPEVTQTPSHQVTQMGQEVILRCVPISNHLYFYWYRQILGQKVEFLVSFYNNEISEKSEIFDDQFSVERPDGSNFTLKIRSTKLEDSAMYFCANGQETYEQYFGPGTRLTVT.